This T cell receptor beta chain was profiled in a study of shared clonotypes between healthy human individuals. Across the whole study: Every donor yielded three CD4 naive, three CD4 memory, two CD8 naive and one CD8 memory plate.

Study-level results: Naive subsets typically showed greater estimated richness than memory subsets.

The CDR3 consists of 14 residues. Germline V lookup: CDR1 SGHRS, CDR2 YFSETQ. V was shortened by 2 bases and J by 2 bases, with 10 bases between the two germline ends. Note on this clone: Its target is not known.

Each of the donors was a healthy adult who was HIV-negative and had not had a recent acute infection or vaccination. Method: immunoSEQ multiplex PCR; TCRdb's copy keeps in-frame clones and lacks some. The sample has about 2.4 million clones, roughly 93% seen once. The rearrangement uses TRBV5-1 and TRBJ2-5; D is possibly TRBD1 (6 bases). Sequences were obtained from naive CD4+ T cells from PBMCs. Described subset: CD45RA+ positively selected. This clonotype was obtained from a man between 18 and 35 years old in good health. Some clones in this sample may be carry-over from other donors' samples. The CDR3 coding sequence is TGCGCCAGCAGCTTTACAGGGCCACAAGAGACCCAGTACTTC. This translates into CASSFTGPQETQYF.